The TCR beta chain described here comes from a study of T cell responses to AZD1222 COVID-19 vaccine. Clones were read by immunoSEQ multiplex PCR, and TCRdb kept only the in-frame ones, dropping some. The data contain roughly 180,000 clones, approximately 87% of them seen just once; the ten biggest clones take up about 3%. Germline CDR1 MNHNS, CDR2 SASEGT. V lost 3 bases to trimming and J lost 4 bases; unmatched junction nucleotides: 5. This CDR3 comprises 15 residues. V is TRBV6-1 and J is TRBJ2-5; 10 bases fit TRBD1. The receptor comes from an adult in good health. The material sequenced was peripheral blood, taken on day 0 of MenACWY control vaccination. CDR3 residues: CASSDGRDRGETQYF. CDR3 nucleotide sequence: TGTGCCAGCAGTGATGGCCGGGACAGGGGAGAGACCCAGTACTTC.